This T cell receptor (beta chain) was identified during a study of T-cell reconstitution after alpha-beta-depleted transplantation in children. Unique molecular identifiers were used to barcode this TCRbeta library. TCRdb passed the PCR reads through MiXCR, listing each CDR3 protein once. In the table there are some 500,000 distinct CDR3 sequences, roughly 18% of which are singletons. This clonotype appeared a few times. This TCR derives from a human donor who donated a stem cell graft to a child with acute lymphoblastic leukemia. This sample comprised PBMCs from the stem cell graft donor, obtained from the stem cell graft.

The CDR3 protein is CASYQDKNTGELFF. CDR3 nucleotide sequence: TGTGCCAGCTACCAGGACAAGAACACCGGGGAGCTGTTTTTT. The chain is built from TRBV5-5 and TRBJ2-2; possible D gene TRBD1, 5 bases. V was clipped by 7 bases and J by 1 base, with 11 bases between them. This CDR3 is 14 amino acids long. Germline CDR1 is SGHKS and CDR2 is YYEKEE (reference sequence).